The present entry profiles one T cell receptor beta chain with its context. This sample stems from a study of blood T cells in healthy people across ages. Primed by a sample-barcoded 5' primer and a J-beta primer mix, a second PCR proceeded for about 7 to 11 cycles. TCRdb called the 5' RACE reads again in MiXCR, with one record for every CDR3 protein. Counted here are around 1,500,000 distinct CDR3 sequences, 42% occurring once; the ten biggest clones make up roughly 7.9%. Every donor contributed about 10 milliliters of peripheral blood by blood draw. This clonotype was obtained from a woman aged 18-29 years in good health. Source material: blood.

The CDR3 is CASSLKGHSYNEQFF. The CDR3 bases are TGTGCCAGCAGCCTGAAGGGCCACTCCTACAATGAGCAGTTCTTC. The J gene is TRBJ2-1, the V gene TRBV5-6; unclear D gene. Trimming pared 4 bases from V and 0 bases from J, leaving 11 bases between. The CDR3 is 15 amino acids. Germline CDR1 is SGHDT and CDR2 is YYEEEE.